Each of the 20 T cell receptor beta chains below was sequenced from the same sample in a study of Ad26.COV2.S vaccination and SARS-CoV-2 variants. Indicated treatment: about 20 received Ad26.COV2.S at low or high dose, single or two shots; roughly five received placebo; per-sample allocation not given. Day 63 following the first vaccine or placebo injection was when the samples were taken. Measured with immunoSEQ multiplex PCR; TCRdb has only the in-frame clones, and not every one. This repertoire shows 300,000 to 350,000 clones, 75% to 90% found once; its top ten account for approximately 5%. This specimen consisted of peripheral blood, obtained in a trial of Ad26.COV2.S vaccine versus placebo. All receptors come from a person aged 18-60 years who received the Ad26.COV2.S COVID-19 vaccine or a placebo.

This clone appeared a few times. The chain is built from TRBV6-5 and TRBJ1-1; unclear D gene. V lost 5 bases to trimming and J lost 1 base, with 8 bases between them. Germline assignment: CDR1 MNHEY and CDR2 SVGAGI. The CDR3 runs 13 residues. Written as DNA, the CDR3 is TGTGCCAGCAGTAGTAGTGGGAACACTGAAGCTTTCTTT. Its translation is CASSSSGNTEAFF.

The gene calls are TRBV13 and TRBJ2-5; TRBD2 might be the D (6 bases). V dropped 6 bases and J dropped 4 bases, with 15 bases sitting between them. In germline, CDR1 is PRHDT, CDR2 FYEKMQ (reference sequence). The CDR3 runs 14 residues. The CDR3 DNA reads TGTGCCAGCAGTGCCCAGCGGGTGCTAGAGACCCAGTACTTC. Translation: CASSAQRVLETQYF.

The chain links TRBV6-2 or TRBV6-3 to TRBJ1-1; 7 bases line up with TRBD1. Germline values: CDR1 MNHEY, CDR2 SVGEGT. The CDR3 covers 14 residues. The J segment lost 8 bases and the V segment lost 6 bases, leaving 12 bases of the junction unmatched. The chain's CDR3 is CASRPDRDSSEAFF. CDR3 coding DNA: TGTGCCAGCAGACCTGACAGGGATAGTTCGGAAGCTTTCTTT.

This clone was seen just once. The rearrangement links TRBV18 to TRBJ2-1; D may match TRBD1 or TRBD2 (5 bases each). This CDR3 is 12 amino acids long. The V end lost 6 bases, the J end lost 8 bases, and 11 bases lay between the germline ends. Germline-derived CDR1 and CDR2 are KGHSH and LQKENI. This CDR3 is CASSFGDHEQFF. DNA for the CDR3: TGTGCCAGCTCGTTTGGGGACCATGAGCAGTTCTTC.

V and J are TRBV27 and TRBJ2-2; D gene uncertain. The CDR3 is made up of 14 amino acids. V gave up 1 base and J gave up 6 bases, with 9 bases separating them. Per the germline V gene, CDR1 is MNHEY and CDR2 is SMNVEV (reference sequence). CDR3 sequence reads: CASSLLGIAGELFF. In DNA form, the CDR3 reads TGTGCCAGCAGTTTATTAGGGATTGCCGGGGAGCTGTTTTTT.

This clone appeared once. The chain joins TRBV19 to TRBJ1-2, with D tentatively TRBD1 (5 bases). V was clipped by 5 bases and J by 8 bases, with 21 bases between them. The CDR3 has 15 amino acids. Germline loops: CDR1 LNHDA, CDR2 SQIVND (reference sequence). The CDR3 protein is CASSFRDRLLEGYTF. The CDR3 nucleotides are TGTGCCAGTAGTTTCCGGGACCGACTCCTCGAAGGCTACACCTTC.

This chain uses TRBV11-2 with TRBJ2-3; D ambiguous. V was trimmed by 2 bases and J by 0 bases, leaving 6 bases between them. Germline V lookup: CDR1 SGHAT, CDR2 FQNNGV. The CDR3 is 14 amino acids. The CDR3: CASSLSLSTDTQYF. Here the CDR3 DNA reads TGTGCCAGCAGCTTATCATTGAGCACAGATACGCAGTATTTT.

The rearrangement uses TRBV27 and TRBJ2-3, with 12 bases matching TRBD2. Germline CDR1 reads MNHEY; CDR2 reads SMNVEV (reference sequence). The CDR3 loop spans 18 amino acids. The junction had 6 bases not matched to a gene; V was cut back by 2 bases and J by 0 bases. The CDR3 sequence is CASSLLAGGPTSTDTQYF. CDR3 sequence (DNA): TGTGCCAGCAGTTTACTAGCGGGAGGGCCAACTAGCACAGATACGCAGTATTTT.

The chain links TRBV3-1 (or the pseudogene TRBV3-2) to TRBJ1-1, with 8 positions matching TRBD1. CDR3 size: 16 residues. Germline V lookup: CDR1 LGHDT, CDR2 YNNKEL (reference sequence). V shed 4 bases, J shed 1 base, and the junction held 8 bases outside the gene matches. The CDR3 is CASSPKRQGPNTEAFF. CDR3 sequence (DNA): TGTGCCAGCAGCCCTAAGAGACAGGGGCCGAACACTGAAGCTTTCTTT.

J is TRBJ1-4 and V is TRBV5-4; D unclear. This CDR3 region has 18 residues. Germline V gene lookup returns CDR1 SGHNT and CDR2 YYREEE (reference sequence). The V gene lost 2 bases and the J gene lost 2 bases, with 19 bases spanning the gap. The CDR3 DNA follows: TGTGCCAGCAGCTTTGGCAGCGGGCGCTTTTCCACTAATGAAAAACTGTTTTTT. Translated, it gives CASSFGSGRFSTNEKLFF.

The chain recombines TRBV5-4 with TRBJ2-2, with D tentatively TRBD2 (5 bases). The V gene lost 0 bases and the J gene lost 2 bases, with 11 bases spanning the gap. Germline V lookup: CDR1 SGHNT, CDR2 YYREEE (reference sequence). CDR3 length: 16 residues. The CDR3 coding sequence is TGTGCCAGCAGCTTGGAGAGGGCCCCTAACACCGGGGAGCTGTTTTTT. This gives the protein CASSLERAPNTGELFF.

The chain combines TRBV5-6 with TRBJ1-3; D unclear. From germline, CDR1 is SGHDT and CDR2 YYEEEE. V lost 2 bases and J lost 6, with 9 bases in between. This CDR3 is 13 amino acids long. The CDR3 loop is CASSFNSLNTIYF. In DNA, the CDR3 is TGTGCCAGCAGCTTTAACAGCTTAAACACCATATATTTT.

This clone was recorded only once. The chain carries TRBV10-2 and TRBJ2-1; D possibly uses TRBD1 or TRBD2 (5 bases each). The V end lost 0 bases, the J end lost 8 bases, and 23 bases lay between the germline ends. CDR1 is WSHSY and CDR2 is SAAADI in the germline V gene. This CDR3 contains 18 residues. DNA for the CDR3: TGCGCCAGCAGTGAGTCGAATCTGGGACCCCCGGAGGAGGATGAGCAGTTCTTC. Protein: CASSESNLGPPEEDEQFF.

This clone was detected once. The chain is built from TRBV6-5 and TRBJ1-5; no clear D gene. The V gene lost 5 bases and the J gene lost 1 base, with 12 bases spanning the gap. The CDR3 consists of 15 residues. Germline V CDR1 and CDR2: MNHEY, SVGAGI. The CDR3 DNA sequence: TGTGCCAGCAGTCCCACAGACGGGAGCAATCAGCCCCAGCATTTT. Protein sequence: CASSPTDGSNQPQHF.

CDR3 protein: CASSAGIQPQHF. For the CDR3, the DNA is TGTGCCAGCAGTGCAGGGATTCAGCCCCAGCATTTT. The chain carries TRBV2 and TRBJ1-5, with D possibly TRBD1 on 5 matching bases. Between the trimmed V and J ends, which lost 4 bases and 6 bases, there was a span of 7 bases. CDR1 is SNHLY and CDR2 is FYNNEI in the germline V gene. The CDR3 spans 12 residues.

The chain has TRBV7-2 and TRBJ1-1; D possibly corresponds to TRBD1 (5 bases). The CDR3 runs to 14 residues. V was trimmed by 0 bases and J by 2 bases, leaving 7 bases between them. Germline V lookup: CDR1 SGHTA, CDR2 FQGNSA. DNA for the CDR3: TGTGCCAGCAGCTTAGCGTGGGGCAACACTGAAGCTTTCTTT. It encodes CASSLAWGNTEAFF.

The chain links TRBV27 to TRBJ2-1, with TRBD1 as a possible D gene (5 bases). The CDR3 has 15 amino acids. Trimming left V 5 bases short and J 0 bases short, with 11 bases between. From germline, CDR1 is MNHEY and CDR2 SMNVEV (reference sequence). CDR3 coding DNA: TGTGCCAGCAGTCTACAGGCGAGCTCCTACAATGAGCAGTTCTTC. Translation gives CASSLQASSYNEQFF.

This chain connects TRBV19 to TRBJ2-2; TRBD2 aligns across 9 bases. V shed 3 bases and J 4 bases; nucleotides not matched to a gene: 15. CDR1 LNHDA and CDR2 SQIVND come from the germline V gene (reference sequence). The CDR3 has 19 amino acids. The CDR3 DNA reads TGTGCCAGTAGTATTGGGCGGGGGGGATTCCCGGTGCCCACCGGGGAGCTGTTTTTT. Amino acid sequence: CASSIGRGGFPVPTGELFF.

The chain is built from TRBV28 and TRBJ2-6, with D unclear. CDR3 length: 18 amino acids. Germline lookup yields CDR1 MDHEN and CDR2 SYDVKM. The V gene lost 6 bases and the J gene lost 0 bases, with 18 bases spanning the gap. CDR3 amino acids: CASSPIDTLISGANVLTF. Here the CDR3 DNA reads TGTGCCAGCAGCCCCATCGACACGTTAATCTCTGGGGCCAACGTCCTGACTTTC.

The V gene is TRBV24-1, the J gene TRBJ1-2, with TRBD1 as a possible D gene (5 bases). Germline CDR1 and CDR2: KGHDR and SFDVKD. This CDR3 is built from 13 residues. V lost 5 bases and J lost 8, with 14 bases in between. The CDR3 loop reads CATSVDSSGGYTF. For the CDR3, the DNA is TGTGCCACCAGTGTCGACAGTTCCGGCGGCTACACCTTC.